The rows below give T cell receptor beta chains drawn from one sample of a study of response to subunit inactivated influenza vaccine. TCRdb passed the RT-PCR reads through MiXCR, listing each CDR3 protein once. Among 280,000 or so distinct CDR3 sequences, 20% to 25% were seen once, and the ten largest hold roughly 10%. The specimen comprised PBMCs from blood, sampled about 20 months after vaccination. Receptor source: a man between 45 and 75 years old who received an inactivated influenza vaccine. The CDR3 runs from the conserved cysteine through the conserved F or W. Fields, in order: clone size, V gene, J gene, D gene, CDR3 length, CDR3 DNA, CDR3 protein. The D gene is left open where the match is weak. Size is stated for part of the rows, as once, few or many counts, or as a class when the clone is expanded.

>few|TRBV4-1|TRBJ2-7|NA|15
TGCGCCAGCAGCCAAGTTCTATCGAGCTCCTACGAGCAGTACTTC
CASSQVLSSSYEQYF
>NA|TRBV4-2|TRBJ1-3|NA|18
TGTGCCAGCAGCCCTCTTGAGGCTCCGGAAGTCTCTGGAAACACCATATATTTT
CASSPLEAPEVSGNTIYF
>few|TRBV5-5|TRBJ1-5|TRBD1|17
TGTGCCAGCAGCTTCAGTCCCGGGACAGGGAACAATCAGCCCCAGCATTTT
CASSFSPGTGNNQPQHF
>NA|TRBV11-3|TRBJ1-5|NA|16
TGTGCCAGCAGCTTAGATGGGTGGGGGCTCCATCAGCCCCAGCATTTT
CASSLDGWGLHQPQHF
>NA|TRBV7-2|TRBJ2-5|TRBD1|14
TGTGCCAGCACCCCGGGACAGGTGGAAGAGACCCAGTACTTC
CASTPGQVEETQYF
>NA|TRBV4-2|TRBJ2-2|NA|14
TGTGCCAGCAGAGCTTCCCTGTTAACCGGGGAGCTGTTTTTT
CASRASLLTGELFF
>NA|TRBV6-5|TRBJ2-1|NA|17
TGTGCCAGCAGTTACTCGAAGGGATTACGGGCGGTCAATGAGCAGTTCTTC
CASSYSKGLRAVNEQFF
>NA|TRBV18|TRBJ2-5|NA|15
TGTGCCAGCTCACCACCGTGGCAGGCGGGGGAGACCCAGTACTTC
CASSPPWQAGETQYF
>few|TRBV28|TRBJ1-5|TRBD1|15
TGTGCCAGCATTCCCGGGACAGGGGTCAATCAGCCCCAGCATTTT
CASIPGTGVNQPQHF
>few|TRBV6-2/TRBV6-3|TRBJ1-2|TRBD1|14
TGTGCCAGCAGCCACGGGACAGCTAACTATGGCTACACCTTC
CASSHGTANYGYTF
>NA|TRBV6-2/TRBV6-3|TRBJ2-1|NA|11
TGTGCCAGCAGTTACTCCTATGAGCAGTTCTTC
CASSYSYEQFF
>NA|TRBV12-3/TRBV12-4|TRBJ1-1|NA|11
TGTGCCAGCAGCGAGGTAGGGAAAGCTTTCTTT
CASSEVGKAFF
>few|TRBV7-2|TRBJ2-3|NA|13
TGTGCCAGCAGCTTAGTTGGTTCTGATACGCAGTATTTT
CASSLVGSDTQYF
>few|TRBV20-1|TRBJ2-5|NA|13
TGCAGTGCTAGTAGACGCCTCCAAGAGACCCAGTACTTC
CSASRRLQETQYF
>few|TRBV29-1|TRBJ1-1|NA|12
TGCAGCGTTTTCCGGGGTTGGACTGAAGCTTTCTTT
CSVFRGWTEAFF
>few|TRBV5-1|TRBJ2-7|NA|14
TGCGCCAGCAGCTGGGACGGAAGCTCCTACGAGCAGTACTTC
CASSWDGSSYEQYF
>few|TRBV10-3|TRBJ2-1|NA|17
TGTGCCATCAGTACTGAGCCTGGTGGGAGGGGGGGCAATGAGCAGTTCTTC
CAISTEPGGRGGNEQFF
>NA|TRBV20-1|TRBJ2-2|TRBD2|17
TGCAGTGCTAGAGACCTTACTAGCGCCCCTGACACCGGGGAGCTGTTTTTT
CSARDLTSAPDTGELFF
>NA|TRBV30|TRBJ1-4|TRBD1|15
TGTGCCTGGAGTCCCTTGGGACAGCAAAATGAAAAACTGTTTTTT
CAWSPLGQQNEKLFF
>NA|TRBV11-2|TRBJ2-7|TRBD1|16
TGTGCCAGCAGCTCTTCCATCGGACAGGGGTGGAACGAGCAGTACTTC
CASSSSIGQGWNEQYF
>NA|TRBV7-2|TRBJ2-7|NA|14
TGTGCCAGCACCTCCAGGGATCCCTTTTACGAGCAGTACTTC
CASTSRDPFYEQYF
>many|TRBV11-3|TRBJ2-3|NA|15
TGTGCCAGCAGCCCCCCGGGTCCGGGGGCAGATACGCAGTATTTT
CASSPPGPGADTQYF
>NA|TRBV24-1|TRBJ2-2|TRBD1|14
TGTGCCACCAGTGACCCGACAGGGACCGGGGAGCTGTTTTTT
CATSDPTGTGELFF
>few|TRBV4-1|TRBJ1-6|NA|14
TGCGCCAGCAGCCAAATTCTCCTTTATTCACCCCTCCACTTT
CASSQILLYSPLHF
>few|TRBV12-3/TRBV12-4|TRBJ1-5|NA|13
TGTGCCAGCACTGGCGGGGGACATCAGCCCCAGCATTTT
CASTGGGHQPQHF
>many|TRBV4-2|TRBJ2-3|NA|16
TGTGCCAGCAGCCAAGTCGTCGGGACAAACACAGATACGCAGTATTTT
CASSQVVGTNTDTQYF
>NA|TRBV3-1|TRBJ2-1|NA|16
TGTGCCAGCAGCCAAGTACAGCGAAGCTCCTACAATGAGCAGTTCTTC
CASSQVQRSSYNEQFF
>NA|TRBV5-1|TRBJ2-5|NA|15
TGCGCCAGCAGCTTGGTCACAGGGAATGCGGAGACCCAGTACTTC
CASSLVTGNAETQYF
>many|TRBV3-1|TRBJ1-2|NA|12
TGTGCCAGCAGCCAAGGGGGATATGGCTACACCTTC
CASSQGGYGYTF
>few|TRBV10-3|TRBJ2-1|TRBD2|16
TGTGCCATCAGTGAGTCGCCTAGCGGGGGACTCAATGAGCAGTTCTTC
CAISESPSGGLNEQFF
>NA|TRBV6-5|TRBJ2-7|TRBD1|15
TGTGCCAGCAGTTACTCGTCAGGGGGTTCCTACGAGCAGTACTTC
CASSYSSGGSYEQYF
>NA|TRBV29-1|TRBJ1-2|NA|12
TGCAGCTCGCAGCCCCTCTTCTATGGCTACACCTTC
CSSQPLFYGYTF